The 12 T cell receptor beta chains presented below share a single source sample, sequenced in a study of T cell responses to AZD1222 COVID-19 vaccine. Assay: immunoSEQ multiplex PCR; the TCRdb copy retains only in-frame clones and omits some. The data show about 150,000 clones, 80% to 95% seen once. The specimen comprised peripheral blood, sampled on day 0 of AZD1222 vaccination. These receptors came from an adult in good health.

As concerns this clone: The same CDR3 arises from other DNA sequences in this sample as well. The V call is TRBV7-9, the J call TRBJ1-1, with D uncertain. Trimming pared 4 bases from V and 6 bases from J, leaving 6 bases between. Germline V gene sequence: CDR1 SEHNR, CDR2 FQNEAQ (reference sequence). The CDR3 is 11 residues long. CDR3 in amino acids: CASSSSSEAFF. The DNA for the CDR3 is TGTGCCAGCAGCTCCTCCTCTGAAGCTTTCTTT.

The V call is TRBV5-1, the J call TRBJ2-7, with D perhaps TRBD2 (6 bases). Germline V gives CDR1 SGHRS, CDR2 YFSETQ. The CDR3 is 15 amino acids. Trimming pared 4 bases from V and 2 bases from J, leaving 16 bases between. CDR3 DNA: TGCGCCAGCAGCCGAGGGACTCCCAACCCCTACGAGCAGTACTTC. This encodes CASSRGTPNPYEQYF.

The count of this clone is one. CDR3 DNA: TGTGCCAGCTCACCACCGTTAGGGGCGGGGGAGCAGTACTTC. Protein: CASSPPLGAGEQYF. The chain joins TRBV18 to TRBJ2-7, with D possibly TRBD2 on 6 matching bases. The CDR3 contains 14 residues. CDR1 and CDR2 (germline): KGHSH, LQKENI. The V gene lost 0 bases and the J gene lost 7 bases, with 13 bases spanning the gap.

The CDR3 coding sequence is TGTGCCAGCACCACCGGGACCCACAATGGCTACACCTTC. Protein product: CASTTGTHNGYTF. The chain uses TRBV5-8 and TRBJ1-2; D is perhaps TRBD1 (5 bases). CDR1 is SGHTS, CDR2 YDEGEE, per germline. This CDR3 has 13 amino acids. V was pared by 6 bases and J by 6 bases, with 15 bases between.

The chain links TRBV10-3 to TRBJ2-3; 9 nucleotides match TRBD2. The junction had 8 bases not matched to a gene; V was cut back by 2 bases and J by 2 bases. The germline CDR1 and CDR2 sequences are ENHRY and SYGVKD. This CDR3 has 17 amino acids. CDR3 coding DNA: TGTGCCATCAGTGAGACTATTAGCGGGGGACCCACAGATACGCAGTATTTT. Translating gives CAISETISGGPTDTQYF.

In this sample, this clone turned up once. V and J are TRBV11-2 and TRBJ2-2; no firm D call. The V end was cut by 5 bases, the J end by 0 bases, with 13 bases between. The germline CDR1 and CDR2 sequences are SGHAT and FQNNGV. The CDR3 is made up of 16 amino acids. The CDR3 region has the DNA TGTGCCAGCAGCGCCACGCGCCAGTCGAACACCGGGGAGCTGTTTTTT. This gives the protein CASSATRQSNTGELFF.

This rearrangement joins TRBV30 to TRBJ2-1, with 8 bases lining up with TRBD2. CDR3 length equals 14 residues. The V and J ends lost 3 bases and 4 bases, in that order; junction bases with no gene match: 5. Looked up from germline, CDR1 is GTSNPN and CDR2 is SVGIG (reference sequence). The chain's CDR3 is CAWRSSGVYNEQFF. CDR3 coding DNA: TGTGCCTGGAGAAGTAGCGGGGTATACAATGAGCAGTTCTTC.

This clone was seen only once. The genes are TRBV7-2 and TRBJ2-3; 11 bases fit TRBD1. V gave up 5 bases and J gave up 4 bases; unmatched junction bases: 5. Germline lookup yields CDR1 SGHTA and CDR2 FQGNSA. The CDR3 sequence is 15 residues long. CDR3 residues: CASSVDRGRADTQYF. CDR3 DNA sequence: TGTGCCAGCAGCGTGGACAGGGGGCGAGCAGATACGCAGTATTTT.

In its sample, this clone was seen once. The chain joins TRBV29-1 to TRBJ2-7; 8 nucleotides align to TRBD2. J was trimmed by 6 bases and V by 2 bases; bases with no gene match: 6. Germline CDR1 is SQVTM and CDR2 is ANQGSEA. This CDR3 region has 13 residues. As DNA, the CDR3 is TGCAGCGTTGAAACCGGGAGGGAGGGCGAGCAGTACTTC. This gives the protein CSVETGREGEQYF.

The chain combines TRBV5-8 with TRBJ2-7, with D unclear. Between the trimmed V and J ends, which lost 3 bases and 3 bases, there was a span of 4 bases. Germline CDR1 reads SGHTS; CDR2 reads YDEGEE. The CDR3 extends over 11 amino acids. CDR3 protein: CASSSDYEQYF. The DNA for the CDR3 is TGTGCCAGCAGCTCGGACTACGAGCAGTACTTC.

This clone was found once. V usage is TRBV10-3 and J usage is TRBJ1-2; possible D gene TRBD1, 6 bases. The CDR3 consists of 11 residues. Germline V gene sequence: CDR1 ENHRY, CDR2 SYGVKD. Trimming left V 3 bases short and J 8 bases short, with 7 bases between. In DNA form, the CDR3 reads TGTGCCATCAGTGACGGGGGCGGCTACACCTTC. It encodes CAISDGGGYTF.

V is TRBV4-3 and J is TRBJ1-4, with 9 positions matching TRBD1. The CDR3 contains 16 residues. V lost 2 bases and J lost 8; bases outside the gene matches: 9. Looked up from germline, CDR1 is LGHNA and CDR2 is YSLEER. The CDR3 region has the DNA TGCGCCAGCAGCCAAACTCGGGACAGGGTTTGGGAAAAACTGTTTTTT. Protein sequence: CASSQTRDRVWEKLFF.